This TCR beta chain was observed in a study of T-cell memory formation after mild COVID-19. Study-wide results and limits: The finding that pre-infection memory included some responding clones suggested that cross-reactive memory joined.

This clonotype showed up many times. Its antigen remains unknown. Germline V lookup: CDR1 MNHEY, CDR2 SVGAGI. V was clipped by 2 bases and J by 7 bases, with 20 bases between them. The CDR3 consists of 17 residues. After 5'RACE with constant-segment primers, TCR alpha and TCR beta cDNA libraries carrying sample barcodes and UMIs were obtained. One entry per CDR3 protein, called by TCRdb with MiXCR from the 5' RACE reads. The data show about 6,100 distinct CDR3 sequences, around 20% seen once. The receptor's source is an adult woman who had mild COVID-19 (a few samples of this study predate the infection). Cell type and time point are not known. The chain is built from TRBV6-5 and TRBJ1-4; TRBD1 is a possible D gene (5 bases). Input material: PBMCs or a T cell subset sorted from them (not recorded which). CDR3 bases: TGTGCCAGCAGTTACCAACGGGGCGTCACGATGAGTGAAAAACTGTTTTTT. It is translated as CASSYQRGVTMSEKLFF.